Each of the 27 T cell receptor beta chains below was sequenced from the same sample in a study of blood T cells in healthy people across ages (dated by TCRdb to about 2015). The protocol used for the library was 5' RACE. Instrument on record: Illumina HiSeq 2500. A second about 7 to 11 cycle PCR used a sample-barcoded 5' primer and a J-beta primer mix. The raw public reads went through TCRdb reprocessing: fastp at Q25, MiXCR clone calling, in-frame beta chains kept. Duplicate CDR3 protein sequences are folded into a single record with the most common DNA and genes. The sample table records 1.5 million to 2 million distinct CDR3 sequences; about 49% of these occur just once. The ten largest clones capture around 2.1% of the sample. Sequenced: blood. The receptor set was obtained from a middle-aged woman in good health.

The chain joins TRBV28 to TRBJ2-4; D gene ambiguous. The J call is uncertain, as TRBJ2-7 better fits the DNA end. This CDR3 is 14 amino acids long. Germline-derived CDR1 and CDR2 are MDHEN and SYDVKM. CDR3 bases: TGTGCCAACCTAGACCGTGGTGGGTCATACGAGCAGTACTTC. Translation gives CANLDRGGSYEQYF.

The chain carries TRBV28 and TRBJ2-3; perhaps TRBD1 as D (6 bases). V lost 1 base and J lost 0, with 11 bases in between. The CDR3 length is 16 residues. Germline V gene lookup returns CDR1 MDHEN and CDR2 SYDVKM. The CDR3 bases are TGTGCCAGCAGTTTATACAGGGCCATTAGCACAGATACGCAGTATTTT. This sequence encodes CASSLYRAISTDTQYF.

This clonotype was recorded a few times. The chain combines TRBV6-2 or TRBV6-3 with TRBJ2-1; D not resolved. V was trimmed by 0 bases and J by 6 bases, leaving 9 bases between them. The CDR3 runs to 14 residues. Per the germline V gene, CDR1 is MNHEY and CDR2 is SVGEGT. Here the CDR3 DNA reads TGTGCCAGCAGTTACTCTAGTTTTTTCAATGAGCAGTTCTTC. As protein: CASSYSSFFNEQFF.

The chain links TRBV2 to TRBJ2-5, with 8 bases matching TRBD1. The germline gives CDR1 SNHLY, CDR2 FYNNEI. V lost 0 bases and J lost 5; bases outside the gene matches: 8. This CDR3 comprises 16 residues. As DNA, the CDR3 is TGTGCCAGCAGTGAAGCCCCTACGACAGGGGCTGAGACCCAGTACTTC. Protein product: CASSEAPTTGAETQYF.

The V gene is TRBV20-1, the J gene TRBJ1-6; 7 bases are a match to TRBD1. CDR1 and CDR2 from the germline V gene are DFQATT and SNEGSKA (reference sequence). V lost 0 bases and J lost 5; bases outside the gene matches: 7. The length of the CDR3 is 16 residues. CDR3 sequence: CSARDPFDRDNSPLHF. In DNA form, the CDR3 reads TGCAGTGCTAGAGATCCCTTCGACAGGGATAATTCACCCCTCCACTTT.

The genes are TRBV4-3 and TRBJ2-3; TRBD2 aligns across 10 bases. The trim removed 0 bases at V and 4 bases at J, leaving 7 bases unmatched. CDR3 length equals 17 residues. Per the germline V gene, CDR1 is LGHNA and CDR2 is YSLEER. The DNA for the CDR3 is TGCGCCAGCAGCCAAGAGAGCGGGGGGGCCCTCCCAGATACGCAGTATTTT. Translating gives CASSQESGGALPDTQYF.

In this sample, this clonotype turned up once. One junction end does not reproduce the germline sequence, and a read error may be involved. This CDR3 reads CASSKDPFLEKLFF. DNA for the CDR3: TGTGCCAGCAGTAAGGATCCATTTTTGGAAAAGCTGTTTTTT. The V gene is TRBV9, the J gene TRBJ1-4; D is ambiguous. The CDR3 extends over 14 amino acids. Germline V lookup: CDR1 SGDLS, CDR2 YYNGEE.

The gene calls are TRBV6-5 and TRBJ2-1; TRBD2 matches 10 bases. Looked up from germline, CDR1 is MNHEY and CDR2 is SVGAGI. Trimming at V came to 5 bases and at J to 13 bases, leaving 11 bases not matched to a gene. The CDR3 has 14 amino acids. The CDR3 coding sequence is TGTGCCAGCAGTCCTCCTAGCGGGGGCCCTCAACAGTTCTTC. Translation gives CASSPPSGGPQQFF.

This clonotype came up a few times. The chain employs TRBV7-9 and TRBJ2-1, with 7 bases identical to TRBD1. CDR1 SEHNR and CDR2 FQNEAQ come from the germline V gene (reference sequence). The CDR3 spans 15 residues. V was clipped by 4 bases and J by 4 bases; unmatched bases: 7. The CDR3 nucleotides read TGTGCCAGCAGCTCCCTGGACAGGCTATACAATGAGCAGTTCTTC. Its protein is CASSSLDRLYNEQFF.

This rearrangement joins TRBV12-3 or TRBV12-4 to TRBJ2-3; D gene ambiguous. The CDR3 totals 16 residues. The CDR3 DNA is TGTGTCAGTCGGAGAACGACATTAATGGTCGCAGATACGCAGTATTTT. Encoded protein: CVSRRTTLMVADTQYF.

The genes are TRBV5-1 and TRBJ1-1, with D hard to call. The V end was cut by 5 bases, the J end by 0 bases, with 11 bases between. The CDR3 sequence is 14 residues long. CDR1 is SGHRS, CDR2 YFSETQ, per germline. In DNA, the CDR3 is TGCGCCAGCAGTGGGTCGGCCCTGAACACTGAAGCTTTCTTT. Amino acids: CASSGSALNTEAFF.

This clonotype was seen a few times. The chain joins TRBV24-1 to TRBJ2-1, with D maybe TRBD1 (6 bases). CDR3 length: 16 residues. Germline values: CDR1 KGHDR, CDR2 SFDVKD. Deletions cut 3 bases from V and 7 bases from J, with 18 bases between. CDR3 in amino acids: CATSDGPVRGGNEQFF. In nucleotides, the CDR3 is TGTGCCACCAGTGATGGACCCGTTCGAGGGGGAAATGAGCAGTTCTTC.

This clonotype was counted a few times. CDR3 coding DNA: TGCAGTGCTGTAGCGGGGACCGTCGCGAAGACCCAGTACTTC. Protein sequence: CSAVAGTVAKTQYF. The chain couples TRBV20-1 to TRBJ2-5; 8 bases match TRBD2. CDR1 and CDR2 (germline): DFQATT, SNEGSKA (reference sequence). J was trimmed by 6 bases and V by 5 bases; bases with no gene match: 11. The CDR3 covers 14 residues.

The chain uses TRBV20-1 and TRBJ2-5; D possibly corresponds to TRBD2 (7 bases). The ends were cut back, 0 bases at V and 11 bases at J, with 22 bases in the middle. The CDR3 sequence is 15 residues long. Per the germline V gene, CDR1 is DFQATT and CDR2 is SNEGSKA (reference sequence). Here the CDR3 DNA reads TGCAGTGCTAGAGATTTGGTGGGGGGGCCTCGGGAGCAGTACTTC. This translates into CSARDLVGGPREQYF.

V gene TRBV27 combines with J gene TRBJ2-4, with 8 bases lining up with TRBD1. The tail of the sequence fits TRBJ2-7 better, so the J call may be wrong. This CDR3 has 14 residues. CDR1 MNHEY and CDR2 SMNVEV come from the germline V gene (reference sequence). CDR3 sequence (DNA): TGTGCCAGCAGACAAAGGACAGGGAGGTACGAGCAGTACTTC. Translation gives CASRQRTGRYEQYF.

V usage is TRBV5-1 and J usage is TRBJ2-1; D gene uncertain. The CDR3 loop spans 13 amino acids. The V end lost 4 bases, the J end lost 5 bases, and 10 bases lay between the germline ends. From germline, CDR1 is SGHRS and CDR2 YFSETQ. The CDR3 coding sequence is TGCGCCAGCAGCGATAACCTAAACAATGAGCAGTTCTTC. Translated: CASSDNLNNEQFF.

In this sample, this clonotype turned up a few times. One junction end disagrees with the germline gene, perhaps due to a read error. The chain links TRBV29-1 to TRBJ2-1; TRBD1 or TRBD2 may be the D gene (7 bases each). Germline loops: CDR1 SQVTM, CDR2 ANQGSEA. This CDR3 has 16 residues. DNA for the CDR3: TGCAGCGTGGAAGGGACCCACAGGGGAGGGTACAATGAGCAGTTCTTC. Translated, it gives CSVEGTHRGGYNEQFF.

This chain joins TRBV9 and TRBJ2-5, with 9 bases fitting TRBD1. The J call may be incorrect, as the DNA end agrees better with TRBJ2-4. CDR1 is SGDLS, CDR2 YYNGEE, per germline. The CDR3 is 15 amino acids. The CDR3 DNA sequence: TGTGCCAGCAGCGCTTACCCCGGACAGGGGAACATTCAGTACTTC. Its translation: CASSAYPGQGNIQYF.

Only a few counts were recorded for this clonotype. This chain links TRBV7-2 with TRBJ2-5, with TRBD2 identical over 8 bases. Germline lookup yields CDR1 SGHTA and CDR2 FQGNSA. The CDR3 length is 15 residues. J was trimmed by 4 bases and V by 1 base; bases with no gene match: 5. The CDR3 sequence is CASSLEPGGGETQYF. CDR3 nucleotides: TGTGCCAGCAGCTTAGAACCCGGGGGGGGAGAGACCCAGTACTTC.

The rearrangement uses TRBV7-2 and TRBJ2-5, with D uncertain. Trimming took off 4 bases at V and 1 base at J, with 10 bases between the two ends. Germline CDR1 is SGHTA and CDR2 is FQGNSA. The CDR3 contains 14 residues. The CDR3 region is CASSSIRIQETQYF. DNA of the CDR3: TGTGCCAGCAGCTCCATCAGGATCCAAGAGACCCAGTACTTC.

The chain uses TRBV29-1 and TRBJ2-1; 10 bases agree with TRBD1. The CDR3 extends over 15 amino acids. V was pared by 2 bases and J by 6 bases, with 7 bases of the junction left unmatched. Germline loops: CDR1 SQVTM, CDR2 ANQGSEA. CDR3 in amino acids: CSVETDRGAFNEQFF. The CDR3 DNA sequence: TGCAGCGTTGAAACGGACAGGGGGGCCTTCAATGAGCAGTTCTTC.

This clonotype was counted a few times. The chain joins TRBV12-5 to TRBJ2-7; D not certain. CDR1 and CDR2 (germline): LGHNT, FRNRAP. This CDR3 spans 14 amino acids. Trimming removed 1 base at V and 6 bases at J, with 13 bases between. The CDR3 spells CASGLGKDAFEQYF. The CDR3 region has the DNA TGTGCTAGTGGTTTGGGGAAGGATGCGTTCGAGCAGTACTTC.

The chain carries TRBV6-1 and TRBJ2-5; TRBD1 or TRBD2 may be the D gene (5 bases each). The CDR3 has 15 residues. Trimming pared 0 bases from V and 3 bases from J, leaving 11 bases between. CDR1 and CDR2 (germline): MNHNS, SASEGT. CDR3 amino acids: CASSEAWGTEETQYF. The DNA for the CDR3 is TGTGCCAGCAGTGAAGCGTGGGGGACGGAAGAGACCCAGTACTTC.

DNA for the CDR3: TGTGCCAGCAGCCGGGACGATGGCTACACCTTC. It yields the protein CASSRDDGYTF. The chain couples TRBV7-2 to TRBJ1-2; tentatively, D is TRBD1 (5 bases). The germline V gene encodes CDR1 SGHTA and CDR2 FQGNSA. The CDR3 spans 11 residues. The V end lost 5 bases, the J end lost 6 bases, and 7 bases lay between the germline ends.

This clonotype has only one observation. CDR3 in amino acids: CASSVAGSTVGEAEQYF. The CDR3, as DNA: TGTGCCAGCAGCGTAGCGGGATCGACAGTTGGGGAGGCGGAGCAGTACTTC. J is TRBJ2-5 and V is TRBV9; D possibly corresponds to TRBD2 (6 bases). V was trimmed by 0 bases and J by 11 bases, leaving 26 bases between them. This CDR3 comprises 17 residues. CDR1 is SGDLS, CDR2 YYNGEE, per germline.

This clonotype occurred many times. The chain is built from TRBV20-1 and TRBJ2-7; D may correspond to TRBD1 or TRBD2 (5 bases each). Trimming removed 3 bases from V and 3 bases from J, with 12 bases in between. The germline gives CDR1 DFQATT, CDR2 SNEGSKA (reference sequence). The CDR3 runs to 13 residues. The CDR3 bases are TGCAGTGCTAGGGGGACCTCGGGCTACGAGCAGTACTTC. Translating it yields CSARGTSGYEQYF.

This clonotype came up many times. The rearrangement links TRBV6-2 or TRBV6-3 to TRBJ1-5; TRBD1 might be the D (6 bases). The V gene's germline CDR1 is MNHEY and CDR2 SVGEGT. The V end was cut by 0 bases, the J end by 4 bases, with 16 bases between. CDR3 length: 17 residues. The CDR3 DNA sequence: TGTGCCAGCAGTTACTCGATCCTAGGACAGCGGAATCAGCCCCAGCATTTT. Residues: CASSYSILGQRNQPQHF.